These T cell receptor beta chains were read from a single sample in a study of cytomegalovirus exposure and HLA in healthy donors. The repertoire was sequenced with immunoSEQ multiplex PCR; TCRdb's copy has only in-frame clones and lacks some. The sample includes 85,000 to 100,000 clones, less than 80% of them seen just once. Sequencing used PBMCs. The receptors stem from a woman in her thirties or forties in good health and CMV-seropositive. Both conserved end residues are part of each CDR3. The D gene is left open where the match is weak. Not all rows give a size; the values are once, few, many and, for expanded clones, a class.

D | length | J | size | V | CDR3 | DNA
TRBD2 | 18 | TRBJ2-1 | . | TRBV5-8 | CASSLAGTSGSSYNEQFF | TGTGCCAGCAGCTTGGCCGGGACTAGCGGGAGCTCCTACAATGAGCAGTTCTTC
TRBD2 | 13 | TRBJ2-1 | . | TRBV2 | CASRLAAYNEQFF | TGTGCCAGCAGACTAGCGGCCTACAATGAGCAGTTCTTC
TRBD1 | 13 | TRBJ2-7 | . | TRBV10-3 | CAIGQGFTYEQYF | TGTGCCATCGGACAGGGGTTCACCTACGAGCAGTACTTC
TRBD1 | 14 | TRBJ2-7 | few | TRBV5-1 | CATSGRDRFDEQYF | TGCGCCACCTCAGGGCGGGACAGGTTCGACGAGCAGTACTTC
TRBD1 | 14 | TRBJ1-5 | . | TRBV28 | CASSTNRGGQPQHF | TGTGCCAGCAGTACCAACAGGGGTGGACAGCCCCAGCATTTT
. | 14 | TRBJ1-5 | once | TRBV7-8 | CASSGDLDYQPQHF | TGTGCCAGCAGCGGGGACTTAGACTATCAGCCCCAGCATTTT
. | 12 | TRBJ2-7 | . | TRBV10-1 | CASSDRGYEQYF | TGCGCCAGCAGTGACAGGGGATACGAGCAGTACTTC
. | 13 | TRBJ1-2 | . | TRBV11-2 | CASSLWQSYGYTF | TGTGCCAGCAGCTTATGGCAGTCCTATGGCTACACCTTC
TRBD2 | 16 | TRBJ2-1 | . | TRBV5-1 | CASSLEGSGNNNEQFF | TGCGCCAGCAGCTTGGAGGGGAGCGGGAATAACAATGAGCAGTTCTTC
. | 14 | TRBJ1-1 | . | TRBV27 | CASSLYPGETEAFF | TGTGCCAGCAGTTTATATCCAGGGGAAACTGAAGCTTTCTTT
. | 13 | TRBJ2-1 | . | TRBV10-3 | CASAREMGNEQFF | TGTGCCAGCGCCCGGGAGATGGGCAATGAGCAGTTCTTC
TRBD2 | 12 | TRBJ2-7 | . | TRBV9 | CASGTSSSEQYF | TGTGCCAGCGGGACTAGCTCGTCCGAGCAGTACTTC
TRBD2 | 14 | TRBJ2-7 | . | TRBV27 | CASSFSGTDYEQYF | TGTGCCAGCAGTTTTAGCGGGACTGACTACGAGCAGTACTTC
. | 16 | TRBJ2-7 | . | TRBV27 | CASSLSGQAASYEQYF | TGTGCCAGCAGTTTATCGGGTCAGGCCGCTTCCTACGAGCAGTACTTC
. | 13 | TRBJ2-7 | . | TRBV29-1 | CSVVFSGSYEQYF | TGCAGCGTTGTATTTAGCGGCTCCTACGAGCAGTACTTC
TRBD1 | 16 | TRBJ2-3 | . | TRBV2 | CASSERGRGWTDTQYF | TGTGCCAGCAGTGAAAGGGGCAGGGGGTGGACAGATACGCAGTATTTT
TRBD2 | 15 | TRBJ2-7 | once | TRBV28 | CASISTSGIVGEQYF | TGTGCCAGCATCTCGACTAGCGGGATCGTGGGTGAGCAGTACTTC
. | 15 | TRBJ2-2 | few | TRBV5-4 | CASSLPEGNTGELFF | TGTGCCAGCAGCTTGCCCGAGGGGAACACCGGGGAGCTGTTTTTT
TRBD1 | 15 | TRBJ2-7 | . | TRBV28 | CASREAGTVTYEQYF | TGTGCCAGCAGAGAAGCCGGGACAGTAACCTACGAGCAGTACTTC
TRBD2 | 18 | TRBJ2-7 | . | TRBV7-8 | CASSNPRTSGSLSYEQYF | TGTGCCAGCAGCAACCCGCGGACTAGCGGGAGTTTGTCCTACGAGCAGTACTTC
TRBD2 | 16 | TRBJ2-3 | . | TRBV28 | CASSSGLAGETDTQYF | TGTGCCAGCAGTTCCGGACTAGCGGGAGAGACGGATACGCAGTATTTT
. | 20 | TRBJ1-1 | once | TRBV19 | CASKLQGYTNSKDENTEAFF | TGTGCCAGTAAACTACAGGGCTACACAAATAGTAAGGATGAAAACACTGAAGCTTTCTTT
. | 15 | TRBJ2-2 | . | TRBV7-9 | CASSIRQDPTGELFF | TGTGCCAGCAGCATCCGACAGGACCCCACCGGGGAGCTGTTTTTT
. | 14 | TRBJ1-5 | . | TRBV7-9 | CASSLEGVIQPQHF | TGTGCCAGCAGCTTAGAGGGGGTGATTCAGCCCCAGCATTTT
TRBD1 | 15 | TRBJ1-5 | few | TRBV19 | CASGTSGQGVQPQHF | TGTGCCAGTGGAACGTCGGGACAGGGGGTTCAGCCCCAGCATTTT
TRBD1 | 13 | TRBJ2-4 | few | TRBV19 | CASGTGPKNIQYF | TGTGCCAGTGGGACAGGGCCCAAAAACATTCAGTACTTC
. | 11 | TRBJ1-2 | few | TRBV28 | CASSSRVGYTF | TGTGCCAGCAGTTCCAGGGTAGGCTACACCTTC
TRBD2 | 14 | TRBJ2-5 | once | TRBV6-5 | CASSRLAGTETQYF | TGTGCCAGCAGCCGGCTAGCGGGAACAGAGACCCAGTACTTC
. | 15 | TRBJ1-5 | . | TRBV15 | CATSRATGPNQPQHF | TGTGCCACCAGCAGGGCTACGGGTCCGAATCAGCCCCAGCATTTT
. | 15 | TRBJ2-5 | . | TRBV5-1 | CASSLGGGKQETQYF | TGCGCCAGCAGCTTGGGAGGCGGGAAGCAAGAGACCCAGTACTTC
TRBD1 | 15 | TRBJ2-1 | . | TRBV2 | CASSPGQGSYNEQFF | TGTGCCAGCAGTCCGGGACAGGGCTCCTACAATGAGCAGTTCTTC
TRBD1 | 13 | TRBJ1-5 | . | TRBV2 | CASRDRARQPQHF | TGTGCCAGCAGAGACAGGGCCCGTCAGCCCCAGCATTTT
TRBD1 | 15 | TRBJ1-5 | few | TRBV28 | CASSKGQGAGQPQHF | TGTGCCAGCAGTAAGGGACAGGGGGCTGGTCAGCCCCAGCATTTT
. | 14 | TRBJ2-5 | . | TRBV9 | CASSGSGTQETQYF | TGTGCCAGCAGCGGGTCCGGGACTCAAGAGACCCAGTACTTC
. | 12 | TRBJ1-1 | . | TRBV10-3 | CAIRGGLTEAFF | TGTGCCATCAGGGGGGGGCTAACTGAAGCTTTCTTT
TRBD1 | 12 | TRBJ1-5 | . | TRBV10-3 | CATRTGDQPQHF | TGTGCCACCAGGACAGGGGATCAGCCCCAGCATTTT
. | 14 | TRBJ1-5 | . | TRBV4-1 | CASSQDRVYQPQHF | TGCGCCAGCAGCCAAGATCGCGTGTATCAGCCCCAGCATTTT
. | 14 | TRBJ1-1 | . | TRBV11-2 | CASSLMGGGTEAFF | TGTGCCAGCAGCTTAATGGGCGGGGGCACTGAAGCTTTCTTT
. | 16 | TRBJ2-6 | . | TRBV27 | CASSLVGEPGANVLTF | TGTGCCAGCAGTTTAGTAGGGGAACCTGGGGCCAACGTCCTGACTTTC
. | 13 | TRBJ2-5 | . | TRBV5-1 | CASSSTGQETQYF | TGCGCCAGCAGTAGCACAGGACAAGAGACCCAGTACTTC
. | 13 | TRBJ1-1 | . | TRBV18 | CASSRDLNTKAFF | TGTGCCAGCTCACGTGACCTGAACACTAAAGCTTTCTTT
. | 13 | TRBJ1-1 | . | TRBV18 | CASSPFGNTEAFF | TGTGCCAGCTCACCGTTCGGGAACACTGAAGCTTTCTTT
TRBD2 | 18 | TRBJ2-1 | . | TRBV28 | CASSPAPGLDSSYNEQFF | TGTGCCAGCAGCCCAGCCCCGGGACTAGATTCCTCCTACAATGAGCAGTTCTTC